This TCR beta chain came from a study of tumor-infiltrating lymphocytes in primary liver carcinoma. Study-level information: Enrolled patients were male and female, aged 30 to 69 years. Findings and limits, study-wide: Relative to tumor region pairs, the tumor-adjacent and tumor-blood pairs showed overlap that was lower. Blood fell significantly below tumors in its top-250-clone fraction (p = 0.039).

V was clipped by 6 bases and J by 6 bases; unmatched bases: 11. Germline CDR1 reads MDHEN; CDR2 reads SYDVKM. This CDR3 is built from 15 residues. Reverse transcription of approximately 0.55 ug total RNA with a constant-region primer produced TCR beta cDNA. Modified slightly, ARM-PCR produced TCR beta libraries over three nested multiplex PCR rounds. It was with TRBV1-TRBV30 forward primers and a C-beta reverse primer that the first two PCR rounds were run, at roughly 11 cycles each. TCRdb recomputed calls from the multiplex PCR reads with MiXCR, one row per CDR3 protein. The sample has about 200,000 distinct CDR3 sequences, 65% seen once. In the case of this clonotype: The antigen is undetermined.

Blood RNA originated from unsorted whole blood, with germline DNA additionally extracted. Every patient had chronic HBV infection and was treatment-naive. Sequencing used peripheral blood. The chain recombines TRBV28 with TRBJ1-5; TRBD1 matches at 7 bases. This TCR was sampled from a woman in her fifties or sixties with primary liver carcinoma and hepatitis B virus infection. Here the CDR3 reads CASRGFRGRGQPQHF. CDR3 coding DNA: TGTGCCAGCAGGGGATTCAGGGGGAGGGGTCAGCCCCAGCATTTT.